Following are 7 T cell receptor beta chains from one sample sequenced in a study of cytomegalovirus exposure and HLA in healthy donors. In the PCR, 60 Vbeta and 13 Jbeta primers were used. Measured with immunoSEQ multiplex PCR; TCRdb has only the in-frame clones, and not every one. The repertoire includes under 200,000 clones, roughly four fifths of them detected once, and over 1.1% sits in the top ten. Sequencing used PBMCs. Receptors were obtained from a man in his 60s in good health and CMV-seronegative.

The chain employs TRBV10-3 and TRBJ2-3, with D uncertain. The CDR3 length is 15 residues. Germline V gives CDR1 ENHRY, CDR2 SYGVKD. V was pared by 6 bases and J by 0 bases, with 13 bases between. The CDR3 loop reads CAISPRLSSTDTQYF. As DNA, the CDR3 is TGTGCCATCAGCCCCCGACTTTCTAGCACAGATACGCAGTATTTT.

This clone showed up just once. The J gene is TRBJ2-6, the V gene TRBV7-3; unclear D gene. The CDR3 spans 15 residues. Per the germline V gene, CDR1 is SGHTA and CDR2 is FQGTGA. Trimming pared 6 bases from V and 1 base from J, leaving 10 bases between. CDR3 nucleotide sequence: TGTGCCAGCAGTCGTACTGCTTCTGGGGCCAACGTCCTGACTTTC. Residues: CASSRTASGANVLTF.

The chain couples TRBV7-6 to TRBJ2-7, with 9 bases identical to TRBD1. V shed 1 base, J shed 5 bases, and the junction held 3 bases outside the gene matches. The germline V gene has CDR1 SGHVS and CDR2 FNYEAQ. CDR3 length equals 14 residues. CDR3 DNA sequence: TGTGCCAGCAGCTTAGGACAGGGGGTCCACGAGCAGTACTTC. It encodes CASSLGQGVHEQYF.

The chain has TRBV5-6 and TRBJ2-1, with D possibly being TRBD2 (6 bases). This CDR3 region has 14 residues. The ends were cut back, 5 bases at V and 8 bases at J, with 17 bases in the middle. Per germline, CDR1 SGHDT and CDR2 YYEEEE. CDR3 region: CASRRGSLGDEQFF. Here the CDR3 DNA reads TGTGCCAGCAGACGGGGGAGCCTTGGGGATGAGCAGTTCTTC.

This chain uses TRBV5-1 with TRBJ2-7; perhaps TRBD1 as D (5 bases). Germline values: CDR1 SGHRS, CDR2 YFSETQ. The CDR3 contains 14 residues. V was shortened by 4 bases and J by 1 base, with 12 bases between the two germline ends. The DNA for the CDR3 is TGCGCCAGCAGCCCAGGGAACCATTCCTACGAGCAGTACTTC. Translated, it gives CASSPGNHSYEQYF.

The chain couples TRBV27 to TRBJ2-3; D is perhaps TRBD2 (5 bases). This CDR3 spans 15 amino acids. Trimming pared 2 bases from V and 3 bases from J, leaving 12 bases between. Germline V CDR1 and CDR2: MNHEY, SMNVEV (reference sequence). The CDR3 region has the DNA TGTGCCAGCAGTTTACGACCCGGCGGGACAGATACGCAGTATTTT. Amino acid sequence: CASSLRPGGTDTQYF.

CDR3 sequence reads: CASSPRGPNTGELFF. Written as DNA, the CDR3 is TGTGCCAGCTCACCACGAGGCCCGAACACCGGGGAGCTGTTTTTT. This sequence joins TRBV18 and TRBJ2-2, with D uncertain. CDR3 length: 15 amino acids. Trimming removed 1 base from V and 0 bases from J, with 6 bases in between. The germline gives CDR1 KGHSH, CDR2 LQKENI.